The 20 T cell receptor beta chains in this list originate from one sample, sequenced in a study of beta chain features in type 1 diabetes (dated by TCRdb to about 2018). Receptors were amplified or captured by the immunoSEQ multiplex PCR assay. All of the isolated RNA was reverse transcribed with the High Capacity cDNA Reverse Transcription Kit, so expressed TCRB transcripts were sequenced. TCRdb holds this immuneACCESS table with in-frame rearrangements only. Some clones are missing; in checked studies, unresolved V genes explain under half, and the rest has no known cause. This sample comprises about 930,000 clones, roughly 16% of them detected only once. The leading ten clones occupy 0.02% to 0.025% of the sample. Specimen: naive CD4+ T cells from blood. Interpreted using the paper, the cell subset or site label stands for: true naive CD4+ T cells. The receptors derive from a young woman in good health.

The chain is built from TRBV4-3 and TRBJ1-2, with 8 bases aligning to TRBD1. Germline CDR1 is LGHNA and CDR2 is YSLEER. V dropped 1 base and J dropped 4; count of bases not matched to a gene: 2. The CDR3 is 14 residues long. The chain's CDR3 is CASSQGTGRYGYTF. The CDR3 coding sequence is TGCGCCAGCAGCCAAGGGACAGGGCGCTATGGCTACACCTTC.

This clone was seen a handful of times. The CDR3 loop reads CASSPTSGSVRETQYF. The DNA of the CDR3 is TGTGCCAGCAGTCCGACTAGCGGGAGTGTTCGGGAGACCCAGTACTTC. The chain employs TRBV28 and TRBJ2-5, with 12 bases lining up with TRBD2. Germline trimming cut 5 bases from V and 5 bases from J; bases unmatched to any gene: 9. This CDR3 comprises 16 residues. Germline V gives CDR1 MDHEN, CDR2 SYDVKM.

The rearrangement links TRBV27 to TRBJ2-1; D is perhaps TRBD2 (6 bases). The CDR3 extends over 15 amino acids. Trimming stripped 5 bases from V and 9 bases from J, with 20 bases between. Germline CDR1 is MNHEY and CDR2 is SMNVEV (reference sequence). The CDR3 sequence: CASSRAGNFWGEQFF. The CDR3 DNA reads as TGTGCCAGCAGTCGGGCGGGAAACTTTTGGGGTGAGCAGTTCTTC.

The table lists this clone with a few counts. This chain links TRBV9 with TRBJ2-7, with TRBD1 identical over 7 bases. The CDR3 totals 14 residues. J gave up 1 base and V 4 bases, and 5 bases lay outside the gene matches. Germline V gene data show CDR1 as SGDLS and CDR2 as YYNGEE. This CDR3 is CASSSETGSYEQYF. The CDR3 region has the DNA TGTGCCAGCAGCTCCGAGACAGGGTCCTACGAGCAGTACTTC. Drawing the rest from reference TRBV9 and TRBJ2-7, the complete variable domain is DSGVTQTPKHLITATGQRVTLRCSPRSGDLSVYWYQQSLDQGLQFLIQYYNGEERAKGNILERFSAQQFPDLHSELNLSSLELGDSALYFCASSSETGSYEQYFGPGTRLTVT.

Only a few counts were recorded for this clone. The J gene is TRBJ2-7, the V gene TRBV4-2; no reliable D call. This CDR3 spans 15 amino acids. The germline CDR1 and CDR2 sequences are LGHNA and YNFKEQ. Trimming took 4 bases from V and 0 from J, leaving 13 bases between them. CDR3 sequence: CASSPDGSGSYEQYF. The CDR3 DNA follows: TGTGCCAGCAGCCCGGATGGGTCAGGCTCCTACGAGCAGTACTTC.

The V call is TRBV7-8, the J call TRBJ1-5, with 9 bases that match TRBD1. Germline V gene sequence: CDR1 SGHVS, CDR2 FQNEAQ. The length of the CDR3 is 16 residues. Losses at the gene ends were 5 bases for V and 3 bases for J; bases not matched to a gene: 8. CDR3 bases: TGTGCCAGCAGCACCCGGACAGGGGTGGTCAATCAGCCCCAGCATTTT. Its translation is CASSTRTGVVNQPQHF.

This chain links TRBV5-1 with TRBJ2-5; tentatively, D is TRBD1 or TRBD2 (5 bases each). Germline V CDR1 and CDR2: SGHRS, YFSETQ. CDR3 size: 12 residues. Between the trimmed V and J ends, which lost 6 bases and 5 bases, there was a span of 11 bases. CDR3 protein: CASIGKGETQYF. CDR3 in DNA: TGCGCCAGCATCGGGAAGGGGGAGACCCAGTACTTC.

The chain carries TRBV5-1 and TRBJ2-7, with D possibly being TRBD2 (6 bases). There are 15 residues in the CDR3. The ends were cut back, 4 bases at V and 0 bases at J, with 14 bases in the middle. The germline gives CDR1 SGHRS, CDR2 YFSETQ. In DNA form, the CDR3 reads TGCGCCAGCAGCCGCGGGACGTTGACCTCCTACGAGCAGTACTTC. It encodes CASSRGTLTSYEQYF.

The table lists this clone with a few counts. V gene TRBV19 combines with J gene TRBJ2-1; weak D call: TRBD2 (6 bases). This CDR3 comprises 15 residues. V lost 5 bases and J lost 5, with 16 bases in between. Per germline, CDR1 LNHDA and CDR2 SQIVND (reference sequence). The CDR3 DNA follows: TGTGCCAGTAGTCTGCGGCGGGCGGGGCACAATGAGCAGTTCTTC. Amino acid sequence: CASSLRRAGHNEQFF.

This clone occurred a few times. The rearrangement joins TRBV6-5 to TRBJ1-5, with D maybe TRBD1 (5 bases). This CDR3 is built from 14 residues. The V end was cut by 2 bases, the J end by 3 bases, with 8 bases between. Germline assignment: CDR1 MNHEY and CDR2 SVGAGI. The CDR3 region is CASSYRTYNQPQHF. The CDR3 DNA reads as TGTGCCAGCAGTTACCGGACATACAATCAGCCCCAGCATTTT.

V and J are TRBV5-1 and TRBJ2-2, with 13 bases matching TRBD2. V lost 2 bases, J lost 5 bases, and 6 bases stayed unmatched. The CDR3 consists of 17 residues. CDR1 and CDR2 (germline): SGHRS, YFSETQ. This CDR3 reads CASSLLAGGPGTGELFF. CDR3 nucleotide sequence: TGCGCCAGCAGCTTACTAGCGGGAGGGCCGGGAACCGGGGAGCTGTTTTTT.

The rearrangement links TRBV5-1 to TRBJ2-7; D might be TRBD2 (5 bases). The CDR3 has 13 amino acids. Trimming took 0 bases from V and 9 from J, leaving 13 bases between them. Germline CDR1 SGHRS, CDR2 YFSETQ. For the CDR3, the DNA is TGCGCCAGCAGCTTGGCCGGCAGAAGCGGGCAGTACTTC. Translation: CASSLAGRSGQYF.

This clone turned up a few times. The CDR3 sequence is CASSKGQGNEKLFF. The CDR3 coding sequence is TGCGCCAGCAGCAAGGGACAGGGTAATGAAAAACTGTTTTTT. The J gene is TRBJ1-4, the V gene TRBV4-3, with 9 bases matching TRBD1. The V and J ends lost 5 bases and 4 bases, in that order; junction bases with no gene match: 2. CDR1 is LGHNA, CDR2 YSLEER, per germline. CDR3 length: 14 residues.

This clone was recorded a few times. Other DNA sequences in this sample translate to the same CDR3. The chain is built from TRBV5-1 and TRBJ2-5, with D tentatively TRBD1 (6 bases). Trimming removed 0 bases at V and 5 bases at J, with 11 bases between. Germline lookup yields CDR1 SGHRS and CDR2 YFSETQ. The CDR3 runs to 14 residues. The CDR3 spells CASSLDGRGETQYF. CDR3 coding DNA: TGCGCCAGCAGCTTGGACGGAAGGGGGGAGACCCAGTACTTC.

This clone was counted a few times. This rearrangement joins TRBV7-2 to TRBJ2-7; D is ambiguous. This CDR3 spans 12 amino acids. Germline-derived CDR1 and CDR2 are SGHTA and FQGNSA. Trimming removed 5 bases at V and 5 bases at J, with 10 bases between. The CDR3 protein is CASSPDTHEQYF. CDR3 DNA: TGTGCCAGCAGCCCTGACACCCACGAGCAGTACTTC.

This clone was seen a few times. The rearrangement uses TRBV29-1 and TRBJ2-1, with D perhaps TRBD1 (5 bases). The CDR3 spans 14 residues. Trimming took off 4 bases at V and 9 bases at J, with 19 bases between the two ends. The germline V gene encodes CDR1 SQVTM and CDR2 ANQGSEA. The CDR3 reads CSVAGAPGQPEQFF. The CDR3 bases are TGCAGCGTTGCTGGGGCCCCGGGCCAACCTGAGCAGTTCTTC.

The rearrangement joins TRBV10-3 to TRBJ1-5; tentatively, D is TRBD1 (5 bases). CDR3 length equals 14 residues. Trimming shortened V by 5 bases and J by 12 bases, and 20 bases separated the two germline ends. CDR1 ENHRY and CDR2 SYGVKD come from the germline V gene. Here the CDR3 reads CAISPSGTFGDQHF. The CDR3 nucleotides are TGTGCCATCAGTCCATCGGGGACTTTTGGAGACCAGCATTTT.

This clone was seen only a few times. V usage is TRBV18 and J usage is TRBJ2-5, with no clear D. This CDR3 is built from 13 residues. With 3 bases removed from V and 1 base from J, the gap between germline ends came to 6 bases. Germline V CDR1 and CDR2: KGHSH, LQKENI. The CDR3 here is CASSPLPQETQYF. The CDR3 region has the DNA TGTGCCAGCTCACCGCTCCCCCAAGAGACCCAGTACTTC.

The chain employs TRBV15 and TRBJ2-1, with 7 bases aligning to TRBD2. J gave up 7 bases and V 0 bases, and 9 bases lay outside the gene matches. Germline CDR1 and CDR2: LNHNV and YYDKDF (reference sequence). The CDR3 totals 16 residues. The CDR3 reads CATSRDPTGGSNEQFF. The DNA of the CDR3 is TGTGCCACCAGCAGAGATCCTACGGGAGGAAGTAATGAGCAGTTCTTC.

This clone was counted a few times. The chain links TRBV6-5 to TRBJ2-7, with D tentatively TRBD1 (5 bases). CDR1 is MNHEY and CDR2 is SVGAGI in the germline V gene. The V and J ends lost 0 bases and 6 bases respectively, with 15 bases between them. This CDR3 comprises 15 residues. This CDR3 reads CASSYSQLQGSEQYF. The CDR3 bases are TGTGCCAGCAGTTACTCGCAACTTCAGGGCTCCGAGCAGTACTTC.